Below, one T cell receptor beta chain is given with its context. The antigen is unknown. CDR3 and TCR beta VDJ profiling relied on a genomic DNA template. Each CDR3 protein is one row after TCRdb ran MiXCR on the reads. Among under 150,000 distinct CDR3 sequences listed, about two fifths were seen once. These data originate in a study of CD8+CD57+ T cells in acquired aplastic anemia. Study observations and caveats: The number of CD8+ CDR3 sequences shared by patients and controls was roughly 30.

Germline CDR1 and CDR2: SGHKS and YYEKEE (reference sequence). This CDR3 is built from 13 residues. V trimming: 4 bases; J trimming: 3 bases; junction bases outside the gene matches: 4. Only patients with CD8+CD57+ cell expansion on flow cytometry were chosen for sequencing. This chain uses TRBV5-5 with TRBJ2-7, with 7 bases fitting TRBD2. This TCR derives from a human donor with aplastic anemia. Specimen: sorted CD4+, CD8+, or CD8+CD57+ T cells (not recorded which) from PBMCs. The CDR3 DNA follows: TGTGCCAGCAGCGAAGGGACTAACTACGAGCAGTACTTC. It specifies CASSEGTNYEQYF.